These 24 T cell receptor beta chains were all obtained from the same sample, sequenced in a study of blood T cell repertoires in COVID-19. Here immunoSEQ multiplex PCR was the method, and the copy in TCRdb shows in-frame clones only, minus some. The sample has 150,000 to 200,000 clones; 75% to 85% are singletons. The sample was PBMCs or T cells enriched from blood (not recorded which). These TCRs come from a woman aged 55-69 years who had recovered from COVID-19.

The gene calls are TRBV5-1 and TRBJ2-3; TRBD2 might be the D (6 bases). V lost 5 bases to trimming and J lost 4 bases, with 14 bases between them. The CDR3 contains 14 residues. Germline values: CDR1 SGHRS, CDR2 YFSETQ. CDR3 nucleotides: TGCGCCAGCAGAACGGGGGATCGATCAGATACGCAGTATTTT. This sequence encodes CASRTGDRSDTQYF.

The chain is built from TRBV29-1 and TRBJ1-1, with no clear D. The CDR3 is 13 residues long. The ends were cut back, 6 bases at V and 4 bases at J, with 15 bases in the middle. Germline V gene lookup returns CDR1 SQVTM and CDR2 ANQGSEA. The CDR3 loop is CSVGVGGSTEAFF. CDR3 in DNA: TGCAGCGTAGGTGTGGGAGGAAGCACTGAAGCTTTCTTT.

This clone appeared a few times. J is TRBJ2-1 and V is TRBV5-4, with 7 nucleotides matching TRBD2. Looked up from germline, CDR1 is SGHNT and CDR2 is YYREEE (reference sequence). The V gene end was trimmed by 3 bases and the J gene end by 0 bases; junction bases not matched to a gene: 6. CDR3 length: 16 amino acids. The DNA of the CDR3 is TGTGCCAGCAGCTCTAATCGGGGGGTCTCCTACAATGAGCAGTTCTTC. Residues: CASSSNRGVSYNEQFF.

The chain recombines TRBV2 with TRBJ1-2; TRBD1 agrees at 12 bases. This CDR3 has 13 amino acids. The germline V gene has CDR1 SNHLY and CDR2 FYNNEI. V was clipped by 7 bases and J by 6 bases; unmatched bases: 3. CDR3 in DNA: TGTGCCAGCACGGGACAGGGGGCAAATGGCTACACCTTC. Protein product: CASTGQGANGYTF.

This chain links TRBV2 with TRBJ2-5, with 9 bases matching TRBD2. After removal of 4 bases from V and 4 bases from J, the junction contained 7 bases not matched to a gene. Germline V gene lookup returns CDR1 SNHLY and CDR2 FYNNEI. The CDR3 runs 15 residues. As DNA, the CDR3 is TGTGCCAGCAGTGCCGGGACTAGCTTCGTAGAGACCCAGTACTTC. Protein: CASSAGTSFVETQYF.

The chain employs TRBV4-1 and TRBJ1-4, with 10 nucleotides matching TRBD1. The V and J ends lost 6 bases and 3 bases, in that order; junction bases with no gene match: 10. The CDR3 loop spans 17 amino acids. Germline CDR1 and CDR2: MGHRA and YSYEKL. The CDR3 spells CASSQGDRGFSNEKLFF. The CDR3 DNA sequence: TGCGCCAGCAGTCAGGGGGACAGGGGCTTTTCTAATGAAAAACTGTTTTTT.

The rearrangement uses TRBV11-2 and TRBJ2-1; 13 bases match TRBD2. The length of the CDR3 is 16 residues. J gave up 8 bases and V 3 bases, and 7 bases lay outside the gene matches. Germline V gives CDR1 SGHAT, CDR2 FQNNGV. CDR3 amino acids: CASSFRTSGGIDEQFF. CDR3 DNA sequence: TGTGCCAGCAGCTTTCGGACTAGCGGGGGTATCGATGAGCAGTTCTTC.

This clone was observed a single time. The chain has TRBV7-3 and TRBJ2-1, with TRBD1 matching 7 bases. The CDR3 has 15 amino acids. CDR1 and CDR2 (germline): SGHTA, FQGTGA. V shed 5 bases and J 4 bases; nucleotides not matched to a gene: 8. The CDR3 DNA sequence: TGTGCCAGCAGCCCGAAGGCAGGGGGTTACAATGAGCAGTTCTTC. Translated: CASSPKAGGYNEQFF.

CDR3 amino acids: CASSWRGSGNTIYF. The CDR3 nucleotides read TGTGCCAGCAGCTGGAGGGGATCGGGAAACACCATATATTTT. J is TRBJ1-3 and V is TRBV5-6; D is possibly TRBD1 (5 bases). The CDR3 covers 14 residues. Germline loops: CDR1 SGHDT, CDR2 YYEEEE. V lost 3 bases and J 4 bases, leaving 11 bases between the germline ends.

The genes are TRBV5-1 and TRBJ1-2, with 10 bases fitting TRBD1. CDR3 length: 16 residues. V lost 3 bases to trimming and J lost 4 bases; unmatched junction nucleotides: 9. Germline V lookup: CDR1 SGHRS, CDR2 YFSETQ. CDR3 region: CASSSKGTGASYGYTF. The DNA of the CDR3 is TGCGCCAGCAGCTCCAAAGGGACAGGGGCAAGCTATGGCTACACCTTC.

V gene TRBV12-3 or TRBV12-4 combines with J gene TRBJ1-5, with D uncertain. V was clipped by 9 bases and J by 1 base, with 7 bases between them. The CDR3 is 12 amino acids. The CDR3 protein is CASAKSNQPQHF. As DNA, the CDR3 is TGTGCCAGTGCTAAGAGCAATCAGCCCCAGCATTTT.

This clone came up a few times. This CDR3 reads CASSPLPSGPVFNEQFF. CDR3 bases: TGTGCCAGCTCACCACTCCCTAGCGGGCCCGTCTTCAATGAGCAGTTCTTC. The V and J genes are TRBV18 and TRBJ2-1; TRBD2 matches at 8 bases. Germline V gene lookup returns CDR1 KGHSH and CDR2 LQKENI. The V gene end was trimmed by 1 base and the J gene end by 6 bases; junction bases not matched to a gene: 11. CDR3 length equals 17 residues.

The chain recombines TRBV13 with TRBJ1-3; D gene uncertain. V lost 1 base, J lost 0 bases, and 4 bases lay in between. The CDR3 length is 14 residues. CDR1 is PRHDT and CDR2 is FYEKMQ in the germline V gene (reference sequence). DNA of the CDR3: TGTGCCAGCAGCTTAGACTACTCTGGAAACACCATATATTTT. Translated: CASSLDYSGNTIYF.

This clone was counted only a few times. This chain joins TRBV7-6 and TRBJ2-3; 10 positions match TRBD1. The CDR3 is 16 amino acids. Germline CDR1 SGHVS, CDR2 FNYEAQ. V shed 1 base and J 4 bases; nucleotides not matched to a gene: 5. Written as DNA, the CDR3 is TGTGCCAGCAGCTTAGTGCCGGGACAGGGGTCAGATACGCAGTATTTT. This gives the protein CASSLVPGQGSDTQYF.

V gene TRBV5-1 combines with J gene TRBJ2-1, with D perhaps TRBD2 (5 bases). Trimming pared 1 base from V and 4 bases from J, leaving 9 bases between. The CDR3 covers 14 residues. Germline V lookup: CDR1 SGHRS, CDR2 YFSETQ. CDR3 nucleotides: TGCGCCAGCAGCTTGTACCCGGGGTACAATGAGCAGTTCTTC. It yields the protein CASSLYPGYNEQFF.

The chain couples TRBV6-5 to TRBJ1-1; D gene uncertain. Germline lookup yields CDR1 MNHEY and CDR2 SVGAGI. This CDR3 is built from 13 residues. The V end was cut by 4 bases, the J end by 0 bases, with 6 bases between. CDR3 amino acids: CASSSRLNTEAFF. DNA of the CDR3: TGTGCCAGCAGTTCGAGGTTGAACACTGAAGCTTTCTTT.

The rearrangement uses TRBV10-3 and TRBJ1-1; 7 nucleotides align to TRBD1. This CDR3 is 14 amino acids long. V was pared by 6 bases and J by 1 base, with 5 bases of the junction left unmatched. In germline, CDR1 is ENHRY, CDR2 SYGVKD. The CDR3 protein is CAIRAGTENTEAFF. Here the CDR3 DNA reads TGTGCCATCAGGGCCGGGACAGAGAACACTGAAGCTTTCTTT.

This clone was observed a few times. This sequence joins TRBV9 and TRBJ2-3, with 10 bases aligning to TRBD2. Germline values: CDR1 SGDLS, CDR2 YYNGEE. The CDR3 loop spans 15 amino acids. The trim removed 4 bases at V and 7 bases at J, leaving 9 bases unmatched. This CDR3 is CASSLMSGGGYTQYF. CDR3 nucleotide sequence: TGTGCCAGCAGCCTCATGAGCGGGGGGGGCTATACGCAGTATTTT. Using reference TRBV9 and TRBJ2-3 for the parts outside the CDR3, the full variable domain is DSGVTQTPKHLITATGQRVTLRCSPRSGDLSVYWYQQSLDQGLQFLIQYYNGEERAKGNILERFSAQQFPDLHSELNLSSLELGDSALYFCASSLMSGGGYTQYFGPGTRLTVL.

The chain joins TRBV7-8 to TRBJ2-5, with a possible D match to TRBD2 (5 bases). This CDR3 spans 16 amino acids. The germline gives CDR1 SGHVS, CDR2 FQNEAQ. The V and J ends lost 5 bases and 4 bases respectively, with 20 bases between them. In nucleotides, the CDR3 is TGTGCCAGCAGCGCCGATCCCTCCGGGAATAGAGAGACCCAGTACTTC. This codes for CASSADPSGNRETQYF.

The rearrangement links TRBV2 to TRBJ2-7; 8 positions agree with TRBD1. J was trimmed by 6 bases and V by 3 bases; bases with no gene match: 7. The CDR3 runs 14 residues. Germline V gene data show CDR1 as SNHLY and CDR2 as FYNNEI. CDR3 protein: CASSEGTGRSEQYF. Written as DNA, the CDR3 is TGTGCCAGCAGTGAGGGGACAGGTAGGAGCGAGCAGTACTTC.

The chain is built from TRBV10-3 and TRBJ1-3; D is uncertain. Germline-derived CDR1 and CDR2 are ENHRY and SYGVKD. The V end was cut by 2 bases, the J end by 0 bases, with 5 bases between. This CDR3 has 14 residues. The CDR3 spells CAISEDSSGNTIYF. CDR3 nucleotide sequence: TGTGCCATCAGTGAGGACTCCTCTGGAAACACCATATATTTT.

This chain joins TRBV3-1 (or the pseudogene TRBV3-2) and TRBJ2-2; D is possibly TRBD1 (5 bases). Germline-derived CDR1 and CDR2 are LGHDT and YNNKEL (reference sequence). Trimming cost V 2 bases and J 5 bases, with 18 bases left between them. The CDR3 runs 17 residues. CDR3 in DNA: TGTGCCAGCAGCCAAAGTCCCCCAGGGCTTGTTACCGGGGAGCTGTTTTTT. Its translation is CASSQSPPGLVTGELFF.

The chain recombines TRBV12-5 with TRBJ1-1, with D hard to call. Germline lookup yields CDR1 LGHNT and CDR2 FRNRAP. V lost 5 bases and J 1 base, leaving 8 bases between the germline ends. The CDR3 is made up of 13 amino acids. CDR3 DNA sequence: TGTGCTAGTGGTAAAAACAGGAACACTGAAGCTTTCTTT. This gives the protein CASGKNRNTEAFF.

CDR3 nucleotides: TGTGCCAGCAGCCTCCAAGGGGGTTCCTACGAGCAGTACTTC. Translated: CASSLQGGSYEQYF. The rearrangement joins TRBV7-2 to TRBJ2-7, with D possibly being TRBD1 (6 bases). Germline CDR1 SGHTA, CDR2 FQGNSA. The CDR3 has 14 amino acids. Trimming took 5 bases from V and 1 from J, leaving 12 bases between them.